One and the same sample provided the 16 T cell receptor beta chains below, sequenced in a study of blood T cell repertoires in COVID-19 (dated by TCRdb to the early 2020s). Receptors were amplified or captured by the immunoSEQ multiplex PCR assay. Drawn from immuneACCESS, this table holds only the in-frame rearrangements with V and J called that TCRdb kept. Clones are partly lost; checked studies trace under half to an unresolved V gene and leave the rest unexplained. Recorded for this sample are some 200,000 clones; 87% of them occurred a single time. The ten top clones hold around 2.1% of the sample. Sequenced input: PBMCs or T cells enriched from blood (not recorded which). These receptors were obtained from a woman under 40 who had recovered from COVID-19.

CDR3 bases: TGTGCCAGCAGCTTGTCTAGGCTAGCTGGCTACGAGCAGTACTTC. It is translated as CASSLSRLAGYEQYF. The chain is built from TRBV5-5 and TRBJ2-7; tentatively, D is TRBD2 (5 bases). The CDR3 extends over 15 amino acids. CDR1 and CDR2 (germline): SGHKS, YYEKEE (reference sequence). Trimming pared 1 base from V and 3 bases from J, leaving 14 bases between.

This chain uses TRBV7-2 with TRBJ1-2; no clear D. The CDR3 loop spans 13 amino acids. Germline loops: CDR1 SGHTA, CDR2 FQGNSA. The V end was cut by 5 bases, the J end by 0 bases, with 7 bases between. Here the CDR3 DNA reads TGTGCCAGCAGCCTACCGCCTAACTATGGCTACACCTTC. This sequence encodes CASSLPPNYGYTF.

In its sample, this clone was seen once. The chain carries TRBV14 and TRBJ2-7, with D perhaps matching TRBD2 (5 bases). V was trimmed by 6 bases and J by 1 base, leaving 13 bases between them. This CDR3 has 14 amino acids. Per the germline V gene, CDR1 is SGHDN and CDR2 is FVKESK. Written as DNA, the CDR3 is TGTGCCAGCAGTCAGAGCCGGGGTTCCTACGAGCAGTACTTC. Protein product: CASSQSRGSYEQYF.

To note about this clone: The identical CDR3 is also encoded by other nucleotide sequences in the sample. V usage is TRBV3-1 (or the pseudogene TRBV3-2) and J usage is TRBJ2-2; a possible D gene is TRBD2 (5 bases). The CDR3 totals 14 residues. Trimming left V 4 bases short and J 1 base short, with 7 bases between. From germline, CDR1 is LGHDT and CDR2 YNNKEL (reference sequence). CDR3: CASSRGGNTGELFF. The CDR3 coding sequence is TGTGCCAGCAGCCGCGGAGGGAACACCGGGGAGCTGTTTTTT.

This chain uses TRBV14 with TRBJ1-2, with a tentative D call TRBD1 (5 bases). Germline V gives CDR1 SGHDN, CDR2 FVKESK. The CDR3 contains 14 residues. V was clipped by 0 bases and J by 4 bases, with 9 bases between them. CDR3 loop: CASSQDRAFYGYTF. CDR3 DNA sequence: TGTGCCAGCAGCCAAGACAGGGCCTTCTATGGCTACACCTTC.

The rearrangement links TRBV18 to TRBJ2-7; TRBD2 aligns across 8 bases. In germline, CDR1 is KGHSH, CDR2 LQKENI. The CDR3 extends over 14 amino acids. Trimming removed 1 base from V and 1 base from J; junction bases left unmatched: 0. In DNA form, the CDR3 reads TGTGCCAGCTCACCACTAGCGGGGTCCTACGAGCAGTACTTC. Its translation: CASSPLAGSYEQYF.

Written as DNA, the CDR3 is TGTGCCAGCAGCTATGGAATAACAGCCTCCAATGAGCAGTTCTTC. It translates to CASSYGITASNEQFF. The chain links TRBV7-6 to TRBJ2-1; D ambiguous. The V gene lost 4 bases and the J gene lost 6 bases, with 16 bases spanning the gap. The V gene's germline CDR1 is SGHVS and CDR2 FNYEAQ. This CDR3 contains 15 residues.

The rearrangement joins TRBV9 to TRBJ1-1, with D uncertain. Germline values: CDR1 SGDLS, CDR2 YYNGEE. V was cut by 0 bases and J by 3 bases, with 6 bases left in between. This CDR3 has 13 residues. CDR3 residues: CASSVVSDTEAFF. DNA of the CDR3: TGTGCCAGCAGCGTAGTTAGTGACACTGAAGCTTTCTTT. Supplemented by reference TRBV9 and TRBJ1-1, the full variable domain reads DSGVTQTPKHLITATGQRVTLRCSPRSGDLSVYWYQQSLDQGLQFLIQYYNGEERAKGNILERFSAQQFPDLHSELNLSSLELGDSALYFCASSVVSDTEAFFGQGTRLTVV.

The rearrangement links TRBV27 to TRBJ1-5, with TRBD1 as a possible D gene (5 bases). Germline V gene data show CDR1 as MNHEY and CDR2 as SMNVEV (reference sequence). The CDR3 covers 13 residues. Between the trimmed V and J ends, which lost 2 bases and 12 bases, there was a span of 14 bases. CDR3: CASSLQGLGGQHF. In nucleotides, the CDR3 is TGTGCCAGCAGTTTACAGGGCCTCGGGGGCCAGCATTTT.

This chain connects TRBV30 to TRBJ1-1; the D gene is possibly TRBD1 (6 bases). This CDR3 contains 13 residues. V was cut by 3 bases and J by 7 bases, with 15 bases left in between. Germline V lookup: CDR1 GTSNPN, CDR2 SVGIG (reference sequence). This CDR3 is CAWRPSGDVEAFF. Written as DNA, the CDR3 is TGTGCCTGGAGGCCGTCAGGGGACGTTGAAGCTTTCTTT. The variable domain in full, with the rest retrieved from reference TRBV30 and TRBJ1-1, is SQTIHQWPATLVQPVGSPLSLECTVEGTSNPNLYWYRQAAGRGLQLLFYSVGIGQISSEVPQNLSASRPQDRQFILSSKKLLLSDSGFYLCAWRPSGDVEAFFGQGTRLTVV.

The chain carries TRBV19 and TRBJ1-4; TRBD1 matches at 10 bases. V dropped 3 bases and J dropped 10; count of bases not matched to a gene: 8. This CDR3 region has 15 residues. Germline CDR1 is LNHDA and CDR2 is SQIVND (reference sequence). The CDR3 region is CASSIRTGGDGKLFF. The DNA of the CDR3 is TGTGCCAGTAGTATTCGGACAGGGGGAGACGGAAAACTGTTTTTT.

The chain uses TRBV6-5 and TRBJ1-1; D unclear. V dropped 5 bases and J dropped 4 bases, with 14 bases sitting between them. The CDR3 is 14 residues long. Germline CDR1 is MNHEY and CDR2 is SVGAGI. The CDR3, as DNA: TGTGCCAGCAGTCCCCGTGAGTATGGCACTGAAGCTTTCTTT. This codes for CASSPREYGTEAFF.

The genes are TRBV6-2 or TRBV6-3 and TRBJ1-2; D remains ambiguous. The germline V gene encodes CDR1 MNHEY and CDR2 SVGEGT. V was cut by 6 bases and J by 3 bases, with 14 bases left in between. The CDR3 is made up of 14 amino acids. As DNA, the CDR3 is TGTGCCAGCAGCCGACTATCGGCCGACTATGGCTACACCTTC. Its translation is CASSRLSADYGYTF.

The V gene is TRBV5-1, the J gene TRBJ2-3; 8 nucleotides align to TRBD2. CDR1 is SGHRS and CDR2 is YFSETQ in the germline V gene. The CDR3 consists of 19 residues. V gave up 7 bases and J gave up 3 bases; unmatched junction bases: 22. The DNA for the CDR3 is TGCGCCAGCTGCCGAGGTACTAGCGGAAACCCCATGGGTACAGATACGCAGTATTTT. Protein: CASCRGTSGNPMGTDTQYF.

The chain joins TRBV7-9 to TRBJ1-5, with D uncertain. In germline, CDR1 is SEHNR, CDR2 FQNEAQ (reference sequence). The CDR3 loop spans 14 amino acids. The V and J ends lost 4 bases and 6 bases respectively, with 13 bases between them. CDR3 amino acids: CASSSPEGSQPQHF. Here the CDR3 DNA reads TGTGCCAGCAGCTCCCCGGAGGGAAGTCAGCCCCAGCATTTT.

This clone was detected only a few times. V is TRBV18 and J is TRBJ2-6; D is uncertain. CDR1 and CDR2 (germline): KGHSH, LQKENI. The length of the CDR3 is 15 residues. V lost 3 bases, J lost 0 bases, and 6 bases lay in between. This CDR3 reads CASSPVLSGANVLTF. The CDR3 DNA is TGTGCCAGCTCACCTGTCCTCTCTGGGGCCAACGTCCTGACTTTC.